This entry lists 27 T cell receptor beta chains sequenced from one sample in a study of T cell repertoires in cytomegalovirus infection. TCRdb fed the reads into MiXCR, producing one record per CDR3 protein. The table includes some 300,000 distinct CDR3 sequences, under 20% detected once. Sequencing input: PBMCs. These receptors were collected from a human donor in good health (CMV status not recorded). Some clones in this sample may be carry-over from other donors' samples.

This clonotype was detected many times. This chain joins TRBV4-1 and TRBJ2-1; D is uncertain. V gave up 0 bases and J gave up 6 bases, with 15 bases separating them. Germline CDR1 is MGHRA and CDR2 is YSYEKL. CDR3 length: 16 amino acids. The DNA of the CDR3 is TGCGCCAGCAGCCAAGAGACTCTCTCCACCTCCAATGAGCAGTTCTTC. This gives the protein CASSQETLSTSNEQFF.

This clonotype turned up a few times. V gene TRBV25-1 combines with J gene TRBJ2-3, with 9 positions matching TRBD1. Trimming cost V 2 bases and J 4 bases; bases outside gene matches: 1. Germline-derived CDR1 and CDR2 are MGHDK and SYGVNS. The CDR3 covers 14 residues. The CDR3 is CASSEDRGADTQYF. CDR3 in DNA: TGTGCCAGCAGTGAAGACAGGGGGGCAGATACGCAGTATTTT. Variable domain in full (rest from reference TRBV25-1 and TRBJ2-3): EADIYQTPRYLVIGTGKKITLECSQTMGHDKMYWYQQDPGMELHLIHYSYGVNSTEKGDLSSESTVSRIRTEHFPLTLESARPSHTSQYLCASSEDRGADTQYFGPGTRLTVL.

Only a few counts were recorded for this clonotype. The chain links TRBV20-1 to TRBJ1-1, with a possible D match to TRBD1 (5 bases). CDR3 size: 12 residues. Germline CDR1 is DFQATT and CDR2 is SNEGSKA (reference sequence). Deletions cut 5 bases from V and 4 bases from J, with 11 bases between. The CDR3 loop is CSARQGRTEAFF. The CDR3 nucleotides are TGCAGTGCTCGGCAGGGCCGCACTGAAGCTTTCTTT.

This clonotype was detected ten times or more. The chain links TRBV11-1 to TRBJ1-4; D is ambiguous. Germline CDR1 is SGHAT and CDR2 is FQDESV (reference sequence). Trimming left V 2 bases short and J 8 bases short, with 12 bases between. The CDR3 has 14 residues. Here the CDR3 DNA reads TGTGCCAGCAGCTTATCGGAAGAGGGCGAAAAACTGTTTTTT. Translated, it gives CASSLSEEGEKLFF. Combining the CDR3 with reference TRBV11-1 and TRBJ1-4 gives the whole variable domain EAEVAQSPRYKITEKSQAVAFWCDPISGHATLYWYRQILGQGPELLVQFQDESVVDDSQLPKDRFSAERLKGVDSTLKIQPAELGDSAMYLCASSLSEEGEKLFFGSGTQLSVL.

This clonotype has at least ten counts. The J gene is TRBJ1-1, the V gene TRBV6-2 or TRBV6-3, with a weak D call TRBD1 (5 bases). The CDR3 has 11 residues. Between the trimmed V and J ends, which lost 7 bases and 7 bases, there was a span of 10 bases. The germline V gene has CDR1 MNHEY and CDR2 SVGEGT. The CDR3 coding sequence is TGTGCCAGCAAGGACACGCGTGAAGCTTTCTTT. Translation gives CASKDTREAFF.

A few counts support this clonotype. This chain uses TRBV6-1 with TRBJ2-5; TRBD2 matches 10 bases. The CDR3 totals 16 residues. The germline V gene has CDR1 MNHNS and CDR2 SASEGT. Unmatched junction bases numbered 11, after V lost 6 bases and J lost 4 bases. The chain's CDR3 is CASSPLESGGGETQYF. The CDR3 nucleotides are TGTGCCAGCAGCCCTCTCGAAAGCGGGGGGGGAGAGACCCAGTACTTC.

This chain links TRBV5-6 with TRBJ1-6; no definite D call. CDR1 and CDR2 from the germline V gene are SGHDT and YYEEEE. This CDR3 is built from 17 residues. Deletions cut 4 bases from V and 3 bases from J, with 17 bases between. The CDR3: CASSLTPGFVYNSPLHF. The DNA of the CDR3 is TGTGCCAGCAGCCTAACGCCGGGATTTGTCTATAATTCACCCCTCCACTTT.

V usage is TRBV20-1 and J usage is TRBJ1-5, with TRBD1 as a possible D gene (6 bases). The ends were cut back, 3 bases at V and 0 bases at J, with 6 bases in the middle. CDR1 DFQATT and CDR2 SNEGSKA come from the germline V gene (reference sequence). The CDR3 consists of 13 residues. The CDR3: CSARTGSNQPQHF. The CDR3 bases are TGCAGTGCTAGGACAGGTAGCAATCAGCCCCAGCATTTT.

Only a few counts were recorded for this clonotype. J is TRBJ2-1 and V is TRBV20-1; a weak D match, TRBD1 (5 bases). The germline V gene encodes CDR1 DFQATT and CDR2 SNEGSKA (reference sequence). V gave up 3 bases and J gave up 7 bases, with 10 bases separating them. This CDR3 is built from 12 residues. The CDR3 here is CSASAGPNEQFF. For the CDR3, the DNA is TGCAGTGCTAGTGCAGGGCCAAATGAGCAGTTCTTC.

This clonotype was detected a few times. The V call is TRBV19, the J call TRBJ2-7; 8 nucleotides agree with TRBD2. V dropped 4 bases and J dropped 2; count of bases not matched to a gene: 10. This CDR3 region has 16 residues. The germline V gene encodes CDR1 LNHDA and CDR2 SQIVND (reference sequence). The chain's CDR3 is CASSNPGGGAAYEQYF. The CDR3 DNA reads TGTGCCAGTAGTAACCCCGGGGGGGGAGCGGCCTACGAGCAGTACTTC.

This rearrangement joins TRBV20-1 to TRBJ1-2; D is undetermined. Germline V gives CDR1 DFQATT, CDR2 SNEGSKA (reference sequence). CDR3 length equals 14 residues. The V end lost 7 bases, the J end lost 6 bases, and 21 bases lay between the germline ends. CDR3 sequence: CSGNPGNRQDGYTF. The CDR3 bases are TGCAGTGGCAATCCGGGGAACAGACAAGATGGCTACACCTTC.

The chain has TRBV6-1 and TRBJ2-7, with D possibly TRBD2 on 5 matching bases. Trimming removed 6 bases from V and 0 bases from J, with 18 bases in between. The CDR3 loop spans 16 amino acids. Germline V CDR1 and CDR2: MNHNS, SASEGT. The CDR3 protein is CASRDLAGSDSYEQYF. The DNA for the CDR3 is TGTGCCAGCAGGGACCTTGCGGGCTCCGACTCCTACGAGCAGTACTTC.

Ten or more counts support this clonotype. This rearrangement joins TRBV7-2 to TRBJ1-1; D remains ambiguous. V was shortened by 5 bases and J by 0 bases, with 10 bases between the two germline ends. Germline V gene sequence: CDR1 SGHTA, CDR2 FQGNSA. The CDR3 has 14 residues. The CDR3, as DNA: TGTGCCAGCAGCGAACAGAGGCTGAACACTGAAGCTTTCTTT. Protein: CASSEQRLNTEAFF.

The chain uses TRBV20-1 and TRBJ2-2; D remains ambiguous. Per germline, CDR1 DFQATT and CDR2 SNEGSKA (reference sequence). The CDR3 totals 15 residues. V dropped 5 bases and J dropped 3 bases, with 16 bases sitting between them. CDR3 amino acids: CSARRKGLDTGELFF. CDR3 nucleotide sequence: TGCAGTGCTCGACGGAAAGGGCTAGACACCGGGGAGCTGTTTTTT.

This clonotype was seen a few times. This CDR3 is CSASRQAGTEAFF. The CDR3 coding sequence is TGCAGTGCTAGCAGACAGGCCGGGACTGAAGCTTTCTTT. The chain is built from TRBV20-1 and TRBJ1-1; tentative D call: TRBD1 (6 bases). Germline CDR1 reads DFQATT; CDR2 reads SNEGSKA (reference sequence). With 3 bases removed from V and 5 bases from J, the gap between germline ends came to 13 bases. This CDR3 is built from 13 residues.

The table lists this clonotype with a few counts. V gene TRBV20-1 combines with J gene TRBJ1-2; D is ambiguous. This CDR3 region has 16 residues. Germline assignment: CDR1 DFQATT and CDR2 SNEGSKA (reference sequence). The V gene lost 5 bases and the J gene lost 4 bases, with 23 bases spanning the gap. The CDR3 DNA follows: TGCAGTGCTTTGACGGACTCCATGTCTCTGGGCTATGGCTACACCTTC. This translates into CSALTDSMSLGYGYTF.

V gene TRBV3-1 combines with J gene TRBJ1-3; D is perhaps TRBD1 (5 bases). Trimming left V 4 bases short and J 0 bases short, with 16 bases between. The CDR3 covers 17 residues. Germline lookup yields CDR1 LGHDT and CDR2 YNNKEL (reference sequence). In DNA form, the CDR3 reads TGTGCCAGCAGCCTGCAGACAGCCACAGTCTCTGGAAACACCATATATTTT. Protein: CASSLQTATVSGNTIYF. Full variable domain (remainder filled in from reference TRBV3-1 and TRBJ1-3): DTAVSQTPKYLVTQMGNDKSIKCEQNLGHDTMYWYKQDSKKFLKIMFSYNNKELIINETVPNRFSPKSPDKAHLNLHINSLELGDSAVYFCASSLQTATVSGNTIYFGEGSWLTVV.

Ten or more counts support this clonotype. This rearrangement joins TRBV7-8 to TRBJ2-5, with 10 bases lining up with TRBD2. J lost 9 bases, V lost 10 bases, and 20 bases had no gene match. The CDR3 consists of 16 residues. Germline assignment: CDR1 SGHVS and CDR2 FQNEAQ. CDR3: CAISPALAGVPSAQYF. The CDR3 coding sequence is TGTGCCATCTCTCCCGCCCTAGCGGGGGTGCCTAGCGCCCAGTACTTC.

This clonotype was seen at least ten times. The V gene is TRBV7-9, the J gene TRBJ1-2; 11 nucleotides match TRBD1. The CDR3 length is 18 residues. Germline lookup yields CDR1 SEHNR and CDR2 FQNEAQ (reference sequence). Trimming took 5 bases from V and 0 from J; bases not matched to a gene: 11. The CDR3 DNA is TGTGCCAGCAGCCCGAGGACAGGGGGCCCAGGGGCTAACTATGGCTACACCTTC. Translated, it gives CASSPRTGGPGANYGYTF.

This clonotype has at least ten counts. This chain joins TRBV28 and TRBJ2-5; 7 bases agree with TRBD2. Germline lookup yields CDR1 MDHEN and CDR2 SYDVKM. V gave up 6 bases and J gave up 5 bases; unmatched junction bases: 6. The CDR3 is 13 residues long. DNA for the CDR3: TGTGCCAGCAGCGCCCTTAGCGGGGAGACCCAGTACTTC. It is translated as CASSALSGETQYF.

V usage is TRBV20-1 and J usage is TRBJ2-2; 13 bases are a match to TRBD2. This CDR3 has 18 amino acids. Trimming at V came to 2 bases and at J to 7 bases, leaving 13 bases not matched to a gene. Germline V CDR1 and CDR2: DFQATT, SNEGSKA (reference sequence). The CDR3 region is CSARPGTSGDYTIGELFF. In nucleotides, the CDR3 is TGCAGTGCTAGACCTGGGACTAGCGGGGACTACACCATCGGGGAGCTGTTTTTT.

This clonotype was observed a few times. V and J are TRBV4-2 and TRBJ2-1, with 12 bases that match TRBD2. V lost 0 bases to trimming and J lost 3 bases; unmatched junction nucleotides: 9. CDR3 size: 19 residues. Germline V gives CDR1 LGHNA, CDR2 YNFKEQ. The CDR3 loop reads CASSQDPPSGGDYYNEQFF. Here the CDR3 DNA reads TGTGCCAGCAGCCAAGATCCCCCTAGCGGGGGGGACTACTACAATGAGCAGTTCTTC.

The chain couples TRBV6-2 or TRBV6-3 to TRBJ2-1, with TRBD2 identical over 9 bases. The length of the CDR3 is 14 residues. The germline V gene encodes CDR1 MNHEY and CDR2 SVGEGT. V was clipped by 6 bases and J by 10 bases; unmatched bases: 10. The CDR3 is CASRSPGLAGEQFF. In nucleotides, the CDR3 is TGTGCCAGCAGAAGCCCGGGACTAGCTGGCGAGCAGTTCTTC.

This sequence joins TRBV12-3 or TRBV12-4 and TRBJ2-7, with D tentatively TRBD2 (6 bases). The CDR3 is made up of 16 amino acids. The V gene lost 1 base and the J gene lost 2 bases, with 15 bases spanning the gap. CDR3 in amino acids: CASSLGSGGAAYEQYF. The CDR3 DNA follows: TGTGCCAGCAGTTTAGGGTCGGGCGGGGCGGCCTACGAGCAGTACTTC.

This clonotype occurred many times. The gene calls are TRBV28 and TRBJ1-3; no definite D call. This CDR3 spans 13 amino acids. Germline V lookup: CDR1 MDHEN, CDR2 SYDVKM. The V end was cut by 5 bases, the J end by 7 bases, with 12 bases between. CDR3 in DNA: TGTGCCAGCAGTCCCCACAGTCGGAACACCATATATTTT. This encodes CASSPHSRNTIYF.

The chain is built from TRBV20-1 and TRBJ2-7; 11 nucleotides align to TRBD2. The CDR3 has 16 residues. V dropped 0 bases and J dropped 2; count of bases not matched to a gene: 6. CDR1 is DFQATT and CDR2 is SNEGSKA in the germline V gene (reference sequence). The CDR3 spells CSARDRGLAATYEQYF. In nucleotides, the CDR3 is TGCAGTGCTAGAGATCGGGGACTAGCGGCGACCTACGAGCAGTACTTC.

This clonotype was observed at least ten times. CDR3: CASSLRPGSYNEQFF. CDR3 coding DNA: TGTGCCAGCAGCTTACGTCCAGGGTCTTACAATGAGCAGTTCTTC. The chain carries TRBV7-3 and TRBJ2-1; D possibly corresponds to TRBD1 (5 bases). The CDR3 has 15 amino acids. Trimming removed 2 bases from V and 4 bases from J, with 12 bases in between. The germline V gene encodes CDR1 SGHTA and CDR2 FQGTGA.